This T cell receptor beta chain was retrieved from a study of PD-1 blockade in classical Hodgkin lymphoma. Assay: immunoSEQ multiplex PCR; the TCRdb copy retains only in-frame clones and omits some. Of about 40,000 clones in the sample, around 80% were seen once. CDR1 LNHNV and CDR2 YYDKDF come from the germline V gene (reference sequence). Trimming cost V 0 bases and J 4 bases; bases outside gene matches: 11. The CDR3 runs to 18 residues. Study outcomes and limitations: Differences between repertoires have undefined causes, possibly disease activity or prior therapy. A significant rise in TCR diversity was seen by C4D1 for CD4+ cells but not for CD8+ cells. Diminished baseline TCR diversity has been reported in newly diagnosed patients relative to healthy donors.

After autologous stem cell transplantation all patients relapsed, and prior brentuximab vedotin exposure differed between cohorts. Responses achieved at best were complete response, partial response or progressive disease. For this clone: The antigen remains unidentified.

The TCR originated in a human donor with classical Hodgkin lymphoma. V is TRBV15 and J is TRBJ2-1, with 8 bases fitting TRBD2. The starting material was peripheral blood mononuclear cells (PBMCs), obtained at baseline. The CDR3 reads CATSRDRAGGPQYNEQFF. The DNA for the CDR3 is TGTGCCACCAGCAGAGATAGGGCGGGGGGCCCCCAATACAATGAGCAGTTCTTC.